This record covers a single T cell receptor (beta chain). No antigen is known for it. TCRdb keeps only in-frame clones here, not all; method: immunoSEQ multiplex PCR. The table has 20,000 to 30,000 clones, roughly 64% seen once. This sample stems from a study of T cells in narcolepsy. Background on the study: Enrolled donors included narcolepsy type 1 or type 2 patients and healthy controls.

Points from the study as a whole: Comparing one patient's CSF and blood CD4+ clonotypes highlighted HCRT- and TRIB2-specific autoreactive clonotypes. Autoreactive clonotypes reportedly recurred in blood of same and different patients, not controls. No autoreactive T cell clone sequences appeared in some memory CD4+ repertoires.

V gave up 6 bases and J gave up 3 bases; unmatched junction bases: 4. Germline lookup yields CDR1 MNHNS and CDR2 SASEGT. The CDR3 length is 14 residues. The receptor comes from a human donor in good health. Sample: memory (CD45RA-) CD4+ T cells from blood. V usage is TRBV6-1 and J usage is TRBJ1-2; 10 nucleotides align to TRBD1. The CDR3 DNA reads as TGTGCCAGCAGCCGGGACAGGGGTGACTATGGCTACACCTTC. This codes for CASSRDRGDYGYTF.